One sample yielded the 12 T cell receptor beta chains listed below, sequenced in a study of T cell repertoires in cytomegalovirus infection. In TCRdb, the reads were re-called with MiXCR into one record per CDR3 protein. Here the sample spans 200,000 or so distinct CDR3 sequences, 35% to 40% being singletons. Their cognate antigens are unknown. The sequences come from CD8+ T cells from cultured PBMCs, collected from culture after CMV antigen stimulation. These receptors were collected from a human donor in good health (CMV status not recorded). Some clones in this sample may be carry-over from other donors' samples.

This clonotype has just one count. The chain couples TRBV7-9 to TRBJ2-2, with no clear D. The V gene lost 7 bases and the J gene lost 4 bases, with 16 bases spanning the gap. Germline values: CDR1 SEHNR, CDR2 FQNEAQ (reference sequence). CDR3 length: 15 residues. The CDR3 bases are TGTGCCAGCACCATGTCTGGGGATGGCACCGGGGAGCTGTTTTTT. This codes for CASTMSGDGTGELFF.

V is TRBV9 and J is TRBJ2-4; TRBD1 matches 9 bases. Germline V gene lookup returns CDR1 SGDLS and CDR2 YYNGEE. The CDR3 sequence is 16 residues long. The trim removed 0 bases at V and 1 base at J, leaving 2 bases unmatched. The CDR3 region is CASSVGDRAAKNIQYF. The CDR3, as DNA: TGTGCCAGCAGCGTAGGGGACAGGGCGGCCAAAAACATTCAGTACTTC.

The chain is built from TRBV7-6 and TRBJ1-1; 7 bases line up with TRBD1. The germline V gene encodes CDR1 SGHVS and CDR2 FNYEAQ. V was pared by 5 bases and J by 0 bases, with 6 bases of the junction left unmatched. The CDR3 extends over 15 amino acids. The CDR3 nucleotides are TGTGCCAGCAGCCCGCGCACAGGGGTGAACACTGAAGCTTTCTTT. Protein: CASSPRTGVNTEAFF.

This clonotype was seen a handful of times. The DNA for the CDR3 is TGTGCCAGCAGTGAAATAGGATCTTATGGCTACACCTTC. This gives the protein CASSEIGSYGYTF. J is TRBJ1-2 and V is TRBV6-1, with no clear D. The CDR3 loop spans 13 amino acids. Germline CDR1 is MNHNS and CDR2 is SASEGT. V was shortened by 2 bases and J by 5 bases, with 9 bases between the two germline ends.

The rearrangement joins TRBV11-2 to TRBJ1-1; 7 positions match TRBD1. Germline V gives CDR1 SGHAT, CDR2 FQNNGV. The CDR3 runs to 18 residues. V was clipped by 2 bases and J by 3 bases; unmatched bases: 15. CDR3 sequence: CASSLWGVTGRDHTEAFF. The CDR3 nucleotides read TGTGCCAGCAGCTTATGGGGGGTGACAGGGAGGGATCACACTGAAGCTTTCTTT.

This clonotype was recorded many times. V gene TRBV7-2 combines with J gene TRBJ2-3; 11 bases are shared with TRBD2. V gave up 4 bases and J gave up 7 bases; unmatched junction bases: 19. The CDR3 is 19 residues long. Germline V gene lookup returns CDR1 SGHTA and CDR2 FQGNSA. CDR3 nucleotides: TGTGCCAGCAGCTCCCTCAAAGGACTAGCGGGTATAAGCCGAAATACGCAGTATTTT. Its protein is CASSSLKGLAGISRNTQYF.

This clonotype was counted at least ten times. The chain combines TRBV9 with TRBJ2-5, with 10 bases identical to TRBD2. CDR1 and CDR2 (germline): SGDLS, YYNGEE. The CDR3 has 15 residues. V lost 2 bases, J lost 5 bases, and 6 bases stayed unmatched. This CDR3 is CASSVSGRASETQYF. The CDR3 DNA is TGTGCCAGCAGCGTGAGCGGGAGGGCCTCCGAGACCCAGTACTTC.

This clonotype occurred a few times. This chain joins TRBV7-2 and TRBJ2-7; possibly TRBD1 for D (5 bases). The germline CDR1 and CDR2 sequences are SGHTA and FQGNSA. V shed 4 bases and J shed 7 bases, with 11 bases lying between them. The CDR3 covers 12 residues. The CDR3 DNA reads as TGTGCCAGCAGCTGGACACCTTCGGAGCAGTACTTC. Its translation is CASSWTPSEQYF.

The chain joins TRBV7-2 to TRBJ2-5; TRBD2 is a possible D gene (6 bases). The CDR3 runs 20 residues. Trimming stripped 6 bases from V and 8 bases from J, with 37 bases between. Germline V CDR1 and CDR2: SGHTA, FQGNSA. The CDR3 loop is CASSYYRRLVGPTGKRTQYF. DNA for the CDR3: TGTGCCAGCAGTTATTATCGGAGACTAGTGGGACCAACTGGGAAGAGAACCCAGTACTTC.

The chain links TRBV12-3 or TRBV12-4 to TRBJ1-1, with no clear D. V lost 7 bases and J lost 3, with 12 bases in between. This CDR3 comprises 13 residues. The CDR3 nucleotides read TGTGCCAGCACCCGGGGAGGGCACACTGAAGCTTTCTTT. This codes for CASTRGGHTEAFF.

A few counts support this clonotype. The genes are TRBV27 and TRBJ1-1, with 7 nucleotides matching TRBD1. The CDR3 is made up of 15 amino acids. V lost 0 bases to trimming and J lost 3 bases; unmatched junction nucleotides: 4. Germline CDR1 MNHEY, CDR2 SMNVEV (reference sequence). The CDR3 here is CASSLSAQGYTEAFF. CDR3 nucleotides: TGTGCCAGCAGTTTATCGGCACAGGGGTACACTGAAGCTTTCTTT.

This clonotype came up a few times. The J gene is TRBJ2-7, the V gene TRBV6-5; D gene unclear. The germline gives CDR1 MNHEY, CDR2 SVGAGI. The CDR3 totals 14 residues. Trimming took off 4 bases at V and 2 bases at J, with 12 bases between the two ends. The CDR3: CASSSGAAAYEQYF. For the CDR3, the DNA is TGTGCCAGCAGTTCCGGTGCGGCGGCCTACGAGCAGTACTTC.